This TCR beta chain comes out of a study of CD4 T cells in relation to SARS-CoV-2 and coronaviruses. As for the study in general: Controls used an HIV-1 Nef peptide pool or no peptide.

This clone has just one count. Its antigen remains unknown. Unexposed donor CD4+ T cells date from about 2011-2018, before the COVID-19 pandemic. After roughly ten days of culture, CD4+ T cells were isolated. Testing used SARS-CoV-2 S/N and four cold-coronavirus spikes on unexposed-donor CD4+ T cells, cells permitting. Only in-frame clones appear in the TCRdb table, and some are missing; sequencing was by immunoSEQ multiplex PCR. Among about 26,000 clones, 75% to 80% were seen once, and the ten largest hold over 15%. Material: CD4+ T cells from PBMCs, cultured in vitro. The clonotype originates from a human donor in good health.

CDR3 loop: CASSGTGLNQPQHF. The CDR3 nucleotides read TGTGCCAGCAGCGGGACAGGGTTAAATCAGCCCCAGCATTTT. This chain uses TRBV21-1 with TRBJ1-5; the table names TRBD1, a call not compared with the DNA. TRBV21-1 is a recognized pseudogene. This CDR3 has 14 residues.